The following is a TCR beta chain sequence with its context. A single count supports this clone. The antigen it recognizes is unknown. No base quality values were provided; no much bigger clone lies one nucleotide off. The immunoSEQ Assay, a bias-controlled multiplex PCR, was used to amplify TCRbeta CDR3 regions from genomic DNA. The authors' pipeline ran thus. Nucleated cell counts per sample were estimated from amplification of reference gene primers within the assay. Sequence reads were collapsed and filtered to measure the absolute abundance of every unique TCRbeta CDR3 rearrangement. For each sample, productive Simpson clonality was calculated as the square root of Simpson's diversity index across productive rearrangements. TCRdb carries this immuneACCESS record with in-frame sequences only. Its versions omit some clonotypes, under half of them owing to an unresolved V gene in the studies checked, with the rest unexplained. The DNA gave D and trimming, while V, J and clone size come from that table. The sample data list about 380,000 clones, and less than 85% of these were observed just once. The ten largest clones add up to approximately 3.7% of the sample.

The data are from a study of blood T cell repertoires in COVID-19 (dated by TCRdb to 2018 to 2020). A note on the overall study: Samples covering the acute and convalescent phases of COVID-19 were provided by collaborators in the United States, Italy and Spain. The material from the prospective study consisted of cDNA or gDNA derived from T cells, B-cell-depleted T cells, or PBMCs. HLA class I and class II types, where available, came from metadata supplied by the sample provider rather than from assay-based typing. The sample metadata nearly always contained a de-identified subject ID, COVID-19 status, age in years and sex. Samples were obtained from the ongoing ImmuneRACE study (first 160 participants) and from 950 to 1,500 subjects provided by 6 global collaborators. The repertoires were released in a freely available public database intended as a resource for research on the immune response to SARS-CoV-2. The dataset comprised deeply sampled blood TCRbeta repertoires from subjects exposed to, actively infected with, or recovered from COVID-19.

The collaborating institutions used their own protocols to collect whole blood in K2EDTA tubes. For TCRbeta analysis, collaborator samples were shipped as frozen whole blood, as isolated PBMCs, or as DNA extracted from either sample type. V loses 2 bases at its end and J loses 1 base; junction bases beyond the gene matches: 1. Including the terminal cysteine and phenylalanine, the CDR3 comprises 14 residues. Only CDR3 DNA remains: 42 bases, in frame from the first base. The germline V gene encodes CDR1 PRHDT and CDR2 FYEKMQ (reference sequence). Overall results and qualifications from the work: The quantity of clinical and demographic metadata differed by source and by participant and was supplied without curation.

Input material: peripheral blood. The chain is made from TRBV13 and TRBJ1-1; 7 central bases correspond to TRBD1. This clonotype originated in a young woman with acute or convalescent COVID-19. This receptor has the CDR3 CASSLRDRNTEAFF. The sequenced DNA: TGTGCCAGCAGCTTACGGGACAGGAACACTGAAGCTTTCTTT. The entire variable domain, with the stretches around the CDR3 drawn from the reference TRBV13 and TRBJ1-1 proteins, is AAGVIQSPRHLIKEKRETATLKCYPIPRHDTVYWYQQGPGQDPQFLISFYEKMQSDKGSIPDRFSAQQFSDYHSELNMSSLELGDSALYFCASSLRDRNTEAFFGQGTRLTVV.